This TCR beta chain was identified in a study of radiotherapy plus CTLA-4 blockade in lung cancer. Study summary: The study recorded objective responses in about 20% of patients and disease control in about 31%.

The method was immunoSEQ multiplex PCR; TCRdb's version includes in-frame clones alone and lacks a portion of them. The table records 60,000 to 70,000 clones, less than 80% of them present only once. Receiving focal radiation plus CTLA-4 blockade with ipilimumab were patients who had chemo-refractory metastatic non-small-cell lung cancer. V lost 5 bases to trimming and J lost 5 bases; unmatched junction nucleotides: 5. CDR3 length equals 13 residues. Germline V lookup: CDR1 MNHNS, CDR2 SASEGT. The receptor comes from a human donor with non-small cell lung cancer who had a complete response to radiotherapy plus ipilimumab. The chain links TRBV6-1 to TRBJ1-2; 7 bases agree with TRBD1. Specimen: peripheral blood, collected from a patient treated with radiotherapy plus ipilimumab. CDR3 DNA sequence: TGTGCCAGCAGTCCACAGGGGCCATATGGCTACACCTTC. It codes for CASSPQGPYGYTF.